The rows below give T cell receptor beta chains drawn from one sample of a study of TIL therapy for anti-PD-1-resistant metastatic lung cancer. The data were produced by immunoSEQ multiplex PCR, yet TCRdb's version contains in-frame clones alone and is incomplete. In the table there are roughly 58,000 clones, about 81% of which are singletons. The material was blood, obtained at baseline. The receptors were gathered from a person aged 25 to 85 with non-small cell lung cancer. CDR3s include the opening cysteine and the closing phenylalanine or tryptophan. Each record gives: D gene, clone size, V gene, J gene, CDR3 protein, CDR3 DNA. The D gene is left open where the match is weak. A clone size is listed for some rows: how often the clone was seen (once, few, many), or a class if it is expanded.

TRBD2,.,TRBV7-3,TRBJ2-1,CASSLSFGTSVNEQFF,TGTGCCAGCAGCTTAAGTTTTGGGACTAGTGTGAATGAGCAGTTCTTC
.,few,TRBV5-1,TRBJ1-2,CASSLFSTNYGYTF,TGCGCCAGCAGCTTGTTTAGCACTAACTATGGCTACACCTTC
TRBD2,.,TRBV9,TRBJ2-7,CASSVGTSRGLADEQYF,TGTGCCAGCAGCGTAGGGACTTCCCGGGGACTAGCGGACGAGCAGTACTTC
.,few,TRBV28,TRBJ1-6,CASSFGQSNSPLHF,TGTGCCAGCAGTTTCGGACAGTCGAATTCACCCCTCCACTTT
TRBD2,.,TRBV28,TRBJ2-1,CASSLNELAGNYNEQFF,TGTGCCAGCAGTTTAAATGAGCTAGCGGGAAATTACAATGAGCAGTTCTTC
.,.,TRBV3-1/TRBV3-2,TRBJ1-3,CASSQSSPDISGNTIYF,TGTGCCAGCAGCCAATCCTCACCTGATATCTCTGGAAACACCATATATTTT
.,few,TRBV4-2,TRBJ1-1,CASSQEDSRRTEAFF,TGTGCCAGCAGCCAAGAGGACAGCAGACGCACTGAAGCTTTCTTT
TRBD1,.,TRBV28,TRBJ2-7,CASRRQGAREQYF,TGTGCCAGCAGGAGACAGGGGGCTCGCGAGCAGTACTTC
.,.,TRBV3-1/TRBV3-2,TRBJ2-1,CASSQEWDPINYNEQFF,TGTGCCAGCAGCCAAGAATGGGACCCCATAAATTACAATGAGCAGTTCTTC
.,.,TRBV11-2,TRBJ2-5,CASSGGVGETQYF,TGTGCCAGCAGCGGGGGCGTGGGGGAGACCCAGTACTTC
.,.,TRBV6-5,TRBJ1-1,CASSYSVREDTEAFF,TGTGCCAGCAGTTACTCGGTCAGGGAGGACACTGAAGCTTTCTTT
.,.,TRBV7-2,TRBJ1-1,CASSPKARAAAEAFF,TGTGCCAGCAGCCCCAAGGCACGGGCCGCGGCTGAAGCTTTCTTT
TRBD2,.,TRBV19,TRBJ2-3,CASRPSGTDTQYF,TGTGCCAGCCGGCCTAGCGGGACAGATACGCAGTATTTT
.,.,TRBV5-8,TRBJ2-1,CASSFAPSSYNEQFF,TGTGCCAGCAGCTTCGCACCGAGCTCCTACAATGAGCAGTTCTTC
.,.,TRBV15,TRBJ2-1,CATKRESEQFF,TGTGCCACCAAGCGCGAGTCTGAGCAGTTCTTC
.,.,TRBV18,TRBJ1-1,CASSHRSGVTEAFF,TGTGCCAGCTCACACCGGTCAGGGGTCACTGAAGCTTTCTTT
TRBD1,.,TRBV5-1,TRBJ2-2,CASSFVPQGSTGELFF,TGCGCCAGCAGCTTCGTCCCACAGGGGTCCACCGGGGAGCTGTTTTTT
.,.,TRBV24-1,TRBJ2-7,CATSDGGGAYEQYF,TGTGCCACCAGTGACGGAGGGGGAGCCTACGAGCAGTACTTC
TRBD2,.,TRBV7-2,TRBJ2-3,CASSLSGDAVPDTQYF,TGTGCCAGCAGCTTGAGCGGGGATGCGGTCCCAGATACGCAGTATTTT
TRBD1,few,TRBV7-9,TRBJ2-5,CASSLRDRQETQYF,TGTGCCAGCAGCTTAAGGGACAGACAAGAGACCCAGTACTTC
.,once,TRBV5-4,TRBJ1-1,CASSLDTGIGTEAFF,TGTGCCAGCAGCTTGGATACAGGGATTGGTACTGAAGCTTTCTTT
TRBD1,.,TRBV7-9,TRBJ1-1,CASSGYRGRSVTEAFF,TGTGCCAGCAGCGGTTACAGGGGGCGAAGTGTCACTGAAGCTTTCTTT
.,.,TRBV27,TRBJ1-6,CASSLTTRGSNSPLHF,TGTGCCAGCAGTTTAACCACACGGGGTAGCAATTCACCCCTCCACTTT